This T cell receptor beta chain is from a study of blood T cell repertoires in COVID-19. Study at large: Samples representing acute and convalescent COVID-19 were sourced from the United States, Italy and Spain.

Original handling: Estimation of nucleated cell counts was performed using reference gene primer amplification. Assay used: immunoSEQ multiplex PCR; TCRdb lists only in-frame clones, some missing. V and J calls and clone size are as listed in that table; D and trimming were resolved from the DNA. The sample has around 180,000 clones, around 79% seen once; the top ten hold 17%. Germline V gene sequence: CDR1 KGHDR, CDR2 SFDVKD. V shed 9 bases, J shed 3 bases, and the junction held 3 bases outside the gene matches. The CDR3 contains 14 residues. The receptor's source is a man aged 60 to 75 with active or convalescent COVID-19. This chain uses TRBV24-1 with TRBJ2-5; 13 bases fit TRBD2. Sample: peripheral blood. As DNA, the CDR3 is TGTGCCACCGGGACTAGCGGGACAAAAGAGACCCAGTACTTC. Its protein is CATGTSGTKETQYF.